A single sample gave rise to the 16 T cell receptor beta chains below, sequenced in a study of Graves' ophthalmopathy and Graves' hyperthyroidism. The authors amplified TCR beta CDR3 regions, and they did so from RNA transcripts for repertoire sequencing. HTBI-primed RT-PCR formed the first round, and a multiplex PCR formed the second. From the multiplex PCR reads, TCRdb called clonotypes with MiXCR, one entry per CDR3 protein. The data contain about 220,000 distinct CDR3 sequences, approximately 21% of them singletons. Sequencing input: peripheral blood. Receptors were obtained from a woman between 50 and 59 years old with Graves' ophthalmopathy.

This clonotype was seen only a few times. V and J are TRBV20-1 and TRBJ2-7; perhaps D is TRBD1 or TRBD2 (6 bases each). From germline, CDR1 is DFQATT and CDR2 SNEGSKA (reference sequence). This CDR3 comprises 19 residues. The DNA of the CDR3 is TGCAGCGCCCCACAAACAGGGAGGTTCTTTGTGGGGATACCCTACGAGCAGTACTTC. Encoded protein: CSAPQTGRFFVGIPYEQYF.

This clonotype was counted at least ten times. The chain carries TRBV15 and TRBJ1-5, with D unclear. Germline lookup yields CDR1 LNHNV and CDR2 YYDKDF (reference sequence). The CDR3 covers 16 residues. The germline V and J ends were trimmed by 0 bases and 3 bases, with 12 bases remaining between them. The CDR3 nucleotides are TGTGCCACCAGCAGAGAGGCCATAGGGTACAATCAGCCCCAGCATTTT. Its protein is CATSREAIGYNQPQHF.

The table lists this clonotype with many counts. The chain joins TRBV20-1 to TRBJ1-5; D remains unclear. Trimming shortened V by 3 bases and J by 4 bases, and 13 bases separated the two germline ends. Germline V gives CDR1 DFQATT, CDR2 SNEGSKA (reference sequence). CDR3 length equals 14 residues. The CDR3 sequence: CSASGRRTNQPQHF. The CDR3 coding sequence is TGCAGTGCTAGCGGCAGACGAACGAATCAGCCCCAGCATTTT.

There are many counts of this clonotype. The chain is built from TRBV28 and TRBJ2-7; tentatively, D is TRBD2 (7 bases). The CDR3 loop spans 16 amino acids. Germline V gives CDR1 MDHEN, CDR2 SYDVKM. V lost 8 bases and J lost 0, with 20 bases in between. The CDR3 DNA reads TGTGCCAGCCGTCCCGCGGGGGCCATGAGCTCCTACGAGCAGTACTTC. Translating it yields CASRPAGAMSSYEQYF.

Ten or more counts support this clonotype. The chain recombines TRBV12-3 or TRBV12-4 with TRBJ2-2, with a tentative D call TRBD2 (5 bases). CDR3 length: 15 residues. V was cut by 6 bases and J by 0 bases, with 11 bases left in between. The CDR3 nucleotides are TGTGCCAGCAGCCCGAGCGGCTCGAACACCGGGGAGCTGTTTTTT. This gives the protein CASSPSGSNTGELFF.

This clonotype showed up many times. The chain carries TRBV5-1 and TRBJ2-7; perhaps D is TRBD1 or TRBD2 (5 bases each). The CDR3 length is 14 residues. Germline assignment: CDR1 SGHRS and CDR2 YFSETQ. Trimming removed 0 bases at V and 5 bases at J, with 12 bases between. CDR3 DNA: TGCGCCAGCAGCTTGGTAGGGGAGCGCGACGAGCAGTACTTC. Translated: CASSLVGERDEQYF.

This clonotype was recorded many times. The gene calls are TRBV10-3 and TRBJ2-7; 9 nucleotides align to TRBD1. Trimming at V came to 11 bases and at J to 3 bases, leaving 5 bases not matched to a gene. CDR1 is ENHRY and CDR2 is SYGVKD in the germline V gene. There are 12 residues in the CDR3. CDR3 loop: CAFGTGFYEQYF. In DNA, the CDR3 is TGTGCCTTCGGGACAGGGTTCTACGAGCAGTACTTC.

This clonotype was counted at least ten times. The J gene is TRBJ2-7, the V gene TRBV27; possible D gene TRBD1, 6 bases. CDR3 length: 14 residues. V lost 4 bases to trimming and J lost 3 bases, with 13 bases between them. Germline loops: CDR1 MNHEY, CDR2 SMNVEV (reference sequence). The CDR3 spells CASSSSGHLYEQYF. CDR3 DNA sequence: TGTGCCAGCAGTTCCTCGGGACACCTCTACGAGCAGTACTTC.

This clonotype showed up many times. V is TRBV12-3 or TRBV12-4 and J is TRBJ2-5; the match to TRBD2 covers 11 bases. Unmatched junction bases numbered 8, after V lost 6 bases and J lost 2 bases. The CDR3 has 16 residues. In DNA form, the CDR3 reads TGTGCCAGCAGCCCTCGGGGACTAGCGGTGCAAGAGACCCAGTACTTC. Translation gives CASSPRGLAVQETQYF.

There are many counts of this clonotype. The rearrangement links TRBV15 to TRBJ2-5; D not certain. CDR3 length equals 15 residues. V was pared by 0 bases and J by 1 base, with 9 bases between. Germline V gene sequence: CDR1 LNHNV, CDR2 YYDKDF (reference sequence). The CDR3 nucleotides are TGTGCCACCAGCAGAGATATTATGAGCCAAGAGACCCAGTACTTC. Translation gives CATSRDIMSQETQYF.

This clonotype was picked up many times. The chain carries TRBV4-1 and TRBJ1-2; 10 nucleotides align to TRBD1. CDR1 is MGHRA, CDR2 YSYEKL, per germline. There are 14 residues in the CDR3. Losses at the gene ends were 8 bases for V and 5 bases for J; bases not matched to a gene: 8. The CDR3 DNA reads TGCGCCAGCGGTGCCAGACAGGGGGCGTATGGCTACACCTTC. Its protein product is CASGARQGAYGYTF.

This clonotype has a count of ten or more. The CDR3 nucleotides are TGTGCCAGCAGTCGCGACCATAATTCACCCCTCCACTTT. It specifies CASSRDHNSPLHF. This rearrangement joins TRBV6-1 to TRBJ1-6; no firm D call. Germline lookup yields CDR1 MNHNS and CDR2 SASEGT. Trimming stripped 5 bases from V and 5 bases from J, with 7 bases between. The CDR3 contains 13 residues.

At least ten counts were recorded for this clonotype. The chain recombines TRBV5-1 with TRBJ1-2; the match to TRBD1 covers 9 bases. CDR1 is SGHRS, CDR2 YFSETQ, per germline. V shed 0 bases, J shed 4 bases, and the junction held 7 bases outside the gene matches. The CDR3 sequence is 16 residues long. CDR3 DNA sequence: TGCGCCAGCAGCTTGGCAGGGACAGGGTCCGGCTATGGCTACACCTTC. Translated: CASSLAGTGSGYGYTF. Using reference TRBV5-1 and TRBJ1-2 for the parts outside the CDR3, the full variable domain is KAGVTQTPRYLIKTRGQQVTLSCSPISGHRSVSWYQQTPGQGLQFLFEYFSETQRNKGNFPGRFSGRQFSNSRSEMNVSTLELGDSALYLCASSLAGTGSGYGYTFGSGTRLTVV.

This clonotype came up many times. The chain links TRBV6-5 to TRBJ1-1; weak D call: TRBD1 (5 bases). Trimming pared 6 bases from V and 4 bases from J, leaving 15 bases between. The CDR3 runs to 14 residues. Germline V lookup: CDR1 MNHEY, CDR2 SVGAGI. The CDR3 region is CASSPGTAATEAFF. The CDR3 DNA sequence: TGTGCCAGCAGCCCCGGGACGGCCGCCACTGAAGCTTTCTTT.

This clonotype was observed many times. This sequence joins TRBV6-1 and TRBJ2-7; 9 bases align to TRBD1. This CDR3 region has 15 residues. V gave up 3 bases and J gave up 6 bases; unmatched junction bases: 9. Germline lookup yields CDR1 MNHNS and CDR2 SASEGT. The CDR3 DNA sequence: TGTGCCAGCAGTGATATAGGGACAGGGACCTGCGAGCAGTACTTC. It codes for CASSDIGTGTCEQYF.

The sample holds many counts of this clonotype. V is TRBV2 and J is TRBJ2-7; D may be TRBD1 (5 bases). CDR1 is SNHLY and CDR2 is FYNNEI in the germline V gene. The CDR3 is 13 amino acids. V was shortened by 6 bases and J by 1 base, with 10 bases between the two germline ends. The CDR3 coding sequence is TGTGCCAGCAGGTTGACAGCTTCCTACGAGCAGTACTTC. Amino acid sequence: CASRLTASYEQYF.